This T cell receptor (beta chain) stems from a study of blood T cell repertoires in COVID-19. About the study: Acute-phase and convalescent COVID-19 samples originated in the United States, Italy and Spain. T cells, B-cell-depleted T cells, or PBMCs supplied cDNA or gDNA.

How the authors handled the data: Estimation of nucleated cell counts was performed using reference gene primer amplification. The assay was immunoSEQ multiplex PCR, and TCRdb's table has in-frame clones only and misses some. V and J calls and clone size are copied from that table; D and trimming were computed from the DNA. The data contain hundreds of thousands of clones, roughly 90% of them seen just once; the ten biggest clones take up around 4%. Germline values: CDR1 MNHEY, CDR2 SVGAGI. V gave up 5 bases and J gave up 8 bases, with 12 bases separating them. The CDR3 is 12 residues long. The clonotype was recovered from a woman between 50 and 59 years old with active or convalescent COVID-19. Sequenced sample: peripheral blood. J is TRBJ1-1 and V is TRBV6-5, with D possibly TRBD1 on 5 matching bases. The CDR3 bases are TGTGCCAGCAGTCGGACACCAGACGAAGCTTTCTTT. Residues: CASSRTPDEAFF.